This entry features one T cell receptor beta chain sequence. This specimen comes from a study of blood T cell repertoires in COVID-19. As for the study in general: T cells, B-cell-depleted T cells, or PBMCs provided the cDNA or gDNA that served as material.

The V gene lost 5 bases and the J gene lost 1 base, with 7 bases spanning the gap. The CDR3 is 13 residues long. Germline V gene sequence: CDR1 LNHDA, CDR2 SQIVND (reference sequence). Clones were read by immunoSEQ multiplex PCR, and TCRdb kept only the in-frame ones, dropping some. There are over 100,000 clones in the sample; less than 90% occur only once, and 4.5% to 5.5% lies in the top ten. This TCR was recovered from a human donor in a cohort sampled during active COVID-19. This chain connects TRBV19 to TRBJ2-3, with D possibly being TRBD2 (5 bases). Sequenced input: peripheral blood. This CDR3 is CASSSLGTDTQYF. CDR3 nucleotides: TGTGCCAGTAGTTCACTAGGCACAGATACGCAGTATTTT.